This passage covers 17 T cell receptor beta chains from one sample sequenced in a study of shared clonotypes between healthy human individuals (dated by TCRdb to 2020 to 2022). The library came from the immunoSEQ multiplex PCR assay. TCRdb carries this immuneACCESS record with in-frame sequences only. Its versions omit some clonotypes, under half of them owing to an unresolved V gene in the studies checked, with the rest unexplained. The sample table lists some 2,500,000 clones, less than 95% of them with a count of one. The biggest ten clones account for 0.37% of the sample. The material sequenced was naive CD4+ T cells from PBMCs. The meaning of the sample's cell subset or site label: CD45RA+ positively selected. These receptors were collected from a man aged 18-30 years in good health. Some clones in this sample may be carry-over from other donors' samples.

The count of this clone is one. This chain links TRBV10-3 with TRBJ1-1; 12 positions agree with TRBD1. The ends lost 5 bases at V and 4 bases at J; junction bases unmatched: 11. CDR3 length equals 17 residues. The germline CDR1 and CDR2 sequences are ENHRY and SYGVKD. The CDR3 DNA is TGTGCCATCAGTCCGACGGGACAGGGGGCTGGTGGCACTGAAGCTTTCTTT. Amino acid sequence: CAISPTGQGAGGTEAFF.

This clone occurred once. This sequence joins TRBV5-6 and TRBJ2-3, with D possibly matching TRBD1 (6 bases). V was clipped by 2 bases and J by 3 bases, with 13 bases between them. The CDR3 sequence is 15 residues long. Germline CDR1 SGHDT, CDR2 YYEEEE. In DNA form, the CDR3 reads TGTGCCAGCAGCTTCCCAGGGGTGAGGACAGATACGCAGTATTTT. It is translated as CASSFPGVRTDTQYF. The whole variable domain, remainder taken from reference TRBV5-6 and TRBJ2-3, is DAGVTQSPTHLIKTRGQQVTLRCSPKSGHDTVSWYQQALGQGPQFIFQYYEEEERQRGNFPDRFSGHQFPNYSSELNVNALLLGDSALYLCASSFPGVRTDTQYFGPGTRLTVL.

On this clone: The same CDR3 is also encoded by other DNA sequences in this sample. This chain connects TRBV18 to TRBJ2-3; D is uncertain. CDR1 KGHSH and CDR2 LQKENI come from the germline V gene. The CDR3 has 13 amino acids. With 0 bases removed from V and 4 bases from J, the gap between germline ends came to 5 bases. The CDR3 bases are TGTGCCAGCTCACCACCATCCTCAGATACGCAGTATTTT. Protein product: CASSPPSSDTQYF.

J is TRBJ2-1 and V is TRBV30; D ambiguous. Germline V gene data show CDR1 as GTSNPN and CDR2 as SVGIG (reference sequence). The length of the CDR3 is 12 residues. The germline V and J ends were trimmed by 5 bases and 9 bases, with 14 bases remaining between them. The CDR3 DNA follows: TGTGCCTGGGACGGTGCTGAGTTTGAGCAGTTCTTC. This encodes CAWDGAEFEQFF.

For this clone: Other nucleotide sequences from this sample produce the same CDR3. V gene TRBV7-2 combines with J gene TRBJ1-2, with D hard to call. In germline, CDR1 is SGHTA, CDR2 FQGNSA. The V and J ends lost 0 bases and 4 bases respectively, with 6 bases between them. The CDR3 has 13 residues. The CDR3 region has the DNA TGTGCCAGCAGCTTAGCGCCGACCTATGGCTACACCTTC. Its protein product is CASSLAPTYGYTF.

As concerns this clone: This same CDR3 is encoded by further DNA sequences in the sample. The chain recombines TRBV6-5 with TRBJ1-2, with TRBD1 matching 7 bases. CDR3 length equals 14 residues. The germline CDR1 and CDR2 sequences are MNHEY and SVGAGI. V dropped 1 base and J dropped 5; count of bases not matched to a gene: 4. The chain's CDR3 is CASSYLGRGYGYTF. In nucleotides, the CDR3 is TGTGCCAGCAGTTACTTGGGCAGGGGGTATGGCTACACCTTC.

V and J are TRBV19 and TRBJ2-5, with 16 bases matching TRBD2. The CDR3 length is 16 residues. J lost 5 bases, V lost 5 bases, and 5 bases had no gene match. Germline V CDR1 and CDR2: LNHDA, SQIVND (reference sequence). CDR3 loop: CASSSGLAGGPETQYF. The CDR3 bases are TGTGCCAGTAGTTCGGGACTAGCGGGAGGGCCGGAGACCCAGTACTTC.

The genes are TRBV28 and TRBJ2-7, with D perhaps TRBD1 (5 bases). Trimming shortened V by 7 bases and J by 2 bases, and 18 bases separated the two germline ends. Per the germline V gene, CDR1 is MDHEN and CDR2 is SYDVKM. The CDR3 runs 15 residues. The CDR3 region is CASTEYDSFPYEQYF. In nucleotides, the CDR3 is TGTGCCAGCACTGAGTATGACAGTTTTCCCTACGAGCAGTACTTC.

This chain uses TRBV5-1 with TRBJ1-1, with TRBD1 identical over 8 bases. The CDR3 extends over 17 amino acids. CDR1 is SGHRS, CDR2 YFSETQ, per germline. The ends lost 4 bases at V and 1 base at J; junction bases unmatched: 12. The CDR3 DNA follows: TGCGCCAGCAGCGTAGGAGGACAGGGTTTGAGGAACACTGAAGCTTTCTTT. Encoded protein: CASSVGGQGLRNTEAFF.

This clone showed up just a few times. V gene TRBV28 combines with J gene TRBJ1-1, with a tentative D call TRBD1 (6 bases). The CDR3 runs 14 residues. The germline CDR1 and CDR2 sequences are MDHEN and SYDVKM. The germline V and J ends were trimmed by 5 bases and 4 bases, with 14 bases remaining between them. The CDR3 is CASSHLKGGTEAFF. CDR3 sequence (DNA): TGTGCCAGCAGTCACCTAAAGGGGGGCACTGAAGCTTTCTTT.

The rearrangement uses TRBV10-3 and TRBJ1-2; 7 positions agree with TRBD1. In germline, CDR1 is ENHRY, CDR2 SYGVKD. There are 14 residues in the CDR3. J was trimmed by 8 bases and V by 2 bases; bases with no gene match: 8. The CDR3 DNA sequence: TGTGCCATCAGTGAGGCACAGGGGAGCGTGGGCTACACCTTC. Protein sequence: CAISEAQGSVGYTF.

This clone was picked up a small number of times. CDR3 DNA: TGTGCCATCAGTCCTCAGGGCGGGAACTATGGCTACACCTTC. Translation: CAISPQGGNYGYTF. J is TRBJ1-2 and V is TRBV10-3, with D possibly TRBD1 on 5 matching bases. CDR3 size: 14 residues. Trimming left V 5 bases short and J 2 bases short, with 12 bases between. CDR1 is ENHRY and CDR2 is SYGVKD in the germline V gene.

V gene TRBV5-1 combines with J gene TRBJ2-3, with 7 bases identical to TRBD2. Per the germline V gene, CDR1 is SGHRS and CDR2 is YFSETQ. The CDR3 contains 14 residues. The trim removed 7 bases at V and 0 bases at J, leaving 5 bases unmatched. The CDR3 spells CASGRGTSTDTQYF. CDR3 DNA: TGCGCCAGCGGGCGGGGGACTAGCACAGATACGCAGTATTTT.

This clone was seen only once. CDR3 amino acids: CASSAEGQGNQPQHF. DNA of the CDR3: TGTGCCAGCAGCGCAGAGGGACAGGGAAATCAGCCCCAGCATTTT. The genes are TRBV9 and TRBJ1-5, with 9 bases lining up with TRBD1. With V trimmed by 3 bases and J by 4 bases, 5 bases remained unmatched. Germline-derived CDR1 and CDR2 are SGDLS and YYNGEE. This CDR3 is built from 15 residues.

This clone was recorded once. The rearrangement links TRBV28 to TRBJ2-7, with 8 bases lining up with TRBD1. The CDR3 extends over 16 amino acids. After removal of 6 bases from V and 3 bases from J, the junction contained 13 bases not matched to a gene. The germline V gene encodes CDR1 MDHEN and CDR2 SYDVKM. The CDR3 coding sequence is TGTGCCAGCAGCTCCCCGTCCGGGACAGGCTTCTACGAGCAGTACTTC. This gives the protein CASSSPSGTGFYEQYF.

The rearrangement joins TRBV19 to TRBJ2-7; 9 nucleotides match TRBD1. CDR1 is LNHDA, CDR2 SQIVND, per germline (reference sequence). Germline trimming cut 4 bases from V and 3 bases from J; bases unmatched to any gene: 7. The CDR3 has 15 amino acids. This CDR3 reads CASSTLGQGIYEQYF. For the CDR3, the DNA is TGTGCCAGTAGTACCCTCGGACAGGGGATCTACGAGCAGTACTTC.

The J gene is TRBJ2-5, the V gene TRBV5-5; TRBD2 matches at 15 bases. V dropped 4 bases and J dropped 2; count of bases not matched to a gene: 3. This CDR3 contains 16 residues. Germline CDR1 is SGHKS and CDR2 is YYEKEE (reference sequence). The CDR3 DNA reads TGTGCCAGCAGCGCGGGACTAGCGGGAGGACAAGAGACCCAGTACTTC. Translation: CASSAGLAGGQETQYF.